A selection of T cell receptor beta chains follows, all from one sample in a study of Ad26.COV2.S vaccination and SARS-CoV-2 variants. Measured with immunoSEQ multiplex PCR; TCRdb has only the in-frame clones, and not every one. The sample lists 300,000 to 350,000 clones, 88% seen once, with 6.4% in the top ten. The sequences come from peripheral blood, collected in a trial of Ad26.COV2.S vaccine versus placebo. The receptors originated from a person between 18 and 60 years old who received the Ad26.COV2.S COVID-19 vaccine or a placebo. Each CDR3 is given with its conserved first and last residue. Each record gives: V gene, D gene, clone size, J gene, CDR3 protein, CDR3 DNA. D genes are given only for firm matches. Expanded clones get a size class; other rows say once, few or many, or leave the size out.

>TRBV19|-|-|TRBJ1-1
CASISIGEAFF
TGTGCCAGTATAAGTATCGGGGAAGCTTTCTTT
>TRBV19|-|-|TRBJ1-3
CASVTDGNTIYF
TGTGCCAGTGTGACGGACGGAAACACCATATATTTT
>TRBV7-6|-|-|TRBJ2-1
CASSTGPGGQFF
TGTGCCAGCAGCACCGGACCCGGGGGGCAGTTCTTC
>TRBV6-5|-|-|TRBJ1-2
CASTRGQWMGYTF
TGTGCCAGCACCCGAGGACAGTGGATGGGCTACACCTTC
>TRBV7-2|TRBD2|-|TRBJ2-5
CASSLGLAGKETQYF
TGTGCCAGCAGCCTCGGACTAGCGGGGAAAGAGACCCAGTACTTC
>TRBV5-8|-|-|TRBJ2-3
CASSPGQGRSDTQYF
TGTGCCAGCAGCCCCGGTCAGGGGAGGTCTGATACGCAGTATTTT
>TRBV5-4|-|-|TRBJ2-1
CASSLGTEQFF
TGTGCCAGCAGCTTGGGTACTGAGCAGTTCTTC
>TRBV6-2/TRBV6-3|-|-|TRBJ2-1
CASSYGGRWNEQFF
TGTGCCAGCAGTTATGGAGGGAGGTGGAATGAGCAGTTCTTC
>TRBV2|TRBD1|-|TRBJ1-5
CASSHSLLGQGFSNQPQHF
TGTGCCAGCAGCCACTCCCTTTTGGGACAGGGATTTAGCAATCAGCCCCAGCATTTT
>TRBV11-3|-|-|TRBJ2-1
CASSVGTPVSDEQFF
TGTGCCAGCAGCGTGGGGACACCCGTTTCGGATGAGCAGTTCTTC
>TRBV28|-|-|TRBJ2-7
CASSLLGRISYEQYF
TGTGCCAGCAGTTTATTAGGACGTATTTCCTACGAGCAGTACTTC
>TRBV5-1|TRBD2|few|TRBJ2-2
CASSLGLGGSRNTGELFF
TGCGCCAGCAGCTTAGGTCTCGGGGGGAGTAGGAACACCGGGGAGCTGTTTTTT
>TRBV10-3|TRBD2|-|TRBJ2-7
CAIRRSGRAGTYEQYF
TGTGCCATCAGGAGGAGCGGGAGGGCTGGAACCTACGAGCAGTACTTC
>TRBV11-1|TRBD2|many|TRBJ2-3
CASREAGGTDTQYF
TGTGCCAGCAGGGAAGCGGGGGGCACAGATACGCAGTATTTT
>TRBV25-1|-|-|TRBJ2-7
CASRGNQFYEQYF
TGTGCCAGCAGAGGGAACCAATTCTACGAGCAGTACTTC
>TRBV6-5|-|-|TRBJ2-1
CASSSTNWEQFF
TGTGCCAGCAGTTCGACCAATTGGGAGCAGTTCTTC
>TRBV7-9|-|-|TRBJ1-1
CASSQKQGGGTEAFF
TGTGCCAGCAGCCAGAAACAGGGAGGAGGCACTGAAGCTTTCTTT
>TRBV4-2|TRBD1|-|TRBJ1-2
CASSQRQGADSYGYTF
TGTGCCAGCAGCCAACGACAGGGGGCGGATAGCTATGGCTACACCTTC
>TRBV6-1|TRBD2|-|TRBJ2-4
CASSDPGLAGGRHIQYF
TGTGCCAGCAGTGACCCGGGACTAGCGGGGGGGCGTCACATTCAGTACTTC
>TRBV4-1|-|-|TRBJ2-7
CASSQVTGPGEQYF
TGCGCCAGCAGCCAAGTGACGGGACCTGGCGAGCAGTACTTC
>TRBV5-4|TRBD1|-|TRBJ1-3
CASSLAGQGKGNTIYF
TGTGCCAGCAGCTTGGCGGGACAGGGGAAAGGAAACACCATATATTTT
>TRBV19|-|-|TRBJ1-5
CASSIVGGGGDQPQHF
TGTGCCAGTAGTATAGTCGGTGGGGGGGGCGATCAGCCCCAGCATTTT
>TRBV6-5|TRBD1|-|TRBJ1-5
CASSSSGTGNQPQHF
TGTGCCAGCAGTTCCTCCGGGACAGGGAATCAGCCCCAGCATTTT
>TRBV13|-|-|TRBJ1-4
CASTHGTARTEKLFF
TGTGCCAGCACTCATGGGACCGCCCGAACTGAAAAACTGTTTTTT
>TRBV28|-|few|TRBJ2-7
CASAGGSLSEQYF
TGTGCCTCGGCAGGAGGTTCTTTGTCCGAGCAGTACTTC
>TRBV3-1/TRBV3-2|-|-|TRBJ1-2
CASSRDLASSYGYTF
TGTGCCAGCAGCCGCGACCTAGCCAGCAGCTATGGCTACACCTTC
>TRBV27|TRBD2|-|TRBJ2-1
CASSSGTSGPNEQFF
TGTGCCAGCAGTTCGGGGACTAGCGGGCCCAATGAGCAGTTCTTC
>TRBV2|-|-|TRBJ1-3
CASRERGTSGNTIYF
TGTGCCAGCAGGGAAAGAGGGACATCTGGAAACACCATATATTTT
>TRBV2|-|-|TRBJ1-4
CASSLRRGYTFEKLFF
TGTGCCAGCAGTTTGCGCCGAGGATATACTTTTGAAAAACTGTTTTTT
>TRBV5-1|-|few|TRBJ2-7
CASSLDLTSPLEQYF
TGCGCCAGCAGCTTGGATTTGACTTCTCCTCTCGAGCAGTACTTC
>TRBV5-4|-|-|TRBJ2-3
CASSLGLLNTDTQYF
TGTGCCAGCAGCTTGGGACTACTGAACACAGATACGCAGTATTTT
>TRBV24-1|TRBD1|-|TRBJ2-1
CATSDPRTGGSYNEQFF
TGTGCCACCAGTGACCCGCGGACAGGGGGTTCCTACAATGAGCAGTTCTTC
>TRBV2|-|-|TRBJ2-6
CASSESGNVLTF
TGTGCCAGCAGTGAATCGGGAAATGTCCTGACTTTC
>TRBV27|-|-|TRBJ2-1
CASSLGTLGSNEQFF
TGTGCCAGCAGTTTGGGGACTCTAGGGTCCAATGAGCAGTTCTTC
>TRBV4-3|TRBD1|-|TRBJ2-1
CASSQGSDRAYNEQFF
TGCGCCAGCAGCCAAGGTTCCGACAGGGCTTACAATGAGCAGTTCTTC
>TRBV28|-|-|TRBJ2-2
CASSLYSGGELFF
TGTGCCAGCAGTTTATATTCCGGTGGGGAGCTGTTTTTT
>TRBV30|-|-|TRBJ1-1
CAWSRGYEAFF
TGTGCCTGGAGTCGTGGGTATGAAGCTTTCTTT
>TRBV4-2|-|-|TRBJ2-2
CASSREAGNTGELFF
TGTGCCAGCAGCCGGGAGGCGGGCAACACCGGGGAGCTGTTTTTT
>TRBV12-3/TRBV12-4|TRBD1|-|TRBJ1-1
CASQTGPRAEAFF
TGTGCCAGCCAGACAGGGCCAAGGGCTGAAGCTTTCTTT
>TRBV28|-|-|TRBJ2-5
CASSPISRETQYF
TGTGCCAGCAGTCCGATTAGTAGGGAGACCCAGTACTTC
>TRBV27|-|-|TRBJ1-6
CASSFYKGVLGSPLHF
TGTGCCAGCAGTTTTTATAAGGGCGTCCTAGGTTCACCCCTCCACTTT
>TRBV7-8|TRBD2|few|TRBJ2-6
CASSLGREVKSGANVLTF
TGTGCCAGCAGCTTAGGTCGGGAGGTTAAATCTGGGGCCAACGTCCTGACTTTC